This T cell receptor beta chain comes out of a study of CD8+ T cells in alopecia areata. General study findings and limits: Under tofacitinib, fewer expanded CD8+ clones appeared among the top 100 scalp clones.

Treatment: oral pan-JAK inhibitor, 5-10 mg twice daily. Sampling of alopecia areata patients yielded lesional scalp punch biopsies as well as peripheral blood. The sequencing template was cDNA reverse transcribed from extracted RNA. Profiled with immunoSEQ multiplex PCR; TCRdb holds only in-frame clones, not every one. Of about 140,000 clones in the sample, about 86% were seen once. Losses at the gene ends were 2 bases for V and 7 bases for J; bases not matched to a gene: 8. CDR1 and CDR2 from the germline V gene are GTSNPN and SVGIG (reference sequence). The CDR3 contains 15 residues. Of note for this clone: The antigen remains unidentified.

This clonotype was obtained from a human donor with alopecia areata. The sequencing here drew on CD8+ T cells sorted from blood, taken at week 4, from a patient treated with tofacitinib. This chain connects TRBV30 to TRBJ2-2; 9 positions agree with TRBD1. This CDR3 reads CAWSPTGGAGGELFF. The CDR3 DNA is TGTGCCTGGAGTCCAACAGGGGGCGCCGGCGGGGAGCTGTTTTTT.